Listed here is a single T cell receptor (beta chain). This table comes from immunoSEQ multiplex PCR, and its TCRdb copy is limited to in-frame clones, with some not included. The sample lists roughly 40,000 clones, about 94% occurring once. These data are taken from a study of control samples from healthy donors and cancer patients. Sequenced sample: blood. The sequence came from a woman in her forties or fifties in good health.

CDR3: CASSPSSGTRTYEQYF. As DNA, the CDR3 is TGTGCCAGCAGCCCCTCGTCCGGGACCCGTACCTACGAGCAGTACTTC. The chain joins TRBV7-2 to TRBJ2-7, with D perhaps matching TRBD1 or TRBD2 (5 bases each). Trimming left V 5 bases short and J 2 bases short, with 19 bases between. Germline assignment: CDR1 SGHTA and CDR2 FQGNSA. This CDR3 has 16 amino acids.